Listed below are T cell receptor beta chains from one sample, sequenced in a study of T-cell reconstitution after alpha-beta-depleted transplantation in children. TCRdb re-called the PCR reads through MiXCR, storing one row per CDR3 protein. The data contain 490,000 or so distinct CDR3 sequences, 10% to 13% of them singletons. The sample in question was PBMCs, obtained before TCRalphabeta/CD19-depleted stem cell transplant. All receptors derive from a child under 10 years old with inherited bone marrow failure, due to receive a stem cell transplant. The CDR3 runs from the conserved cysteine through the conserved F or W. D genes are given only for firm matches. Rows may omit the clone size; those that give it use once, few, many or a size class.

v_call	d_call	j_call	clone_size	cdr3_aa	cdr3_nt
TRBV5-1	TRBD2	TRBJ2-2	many	CASSLSGRNTGELFF	TGTGCCAGCAGTTTGAGCGGGAGGAACACCGGGGAGCTGTTTTTT
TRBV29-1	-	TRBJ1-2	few	CSVEDRRGAGYTF	TGCAGCGTTGAAGATCGTCGGGGGGCTGGCTACACCTTC
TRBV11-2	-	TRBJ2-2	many	CASSLGSRGLFF	TGTGCCAGCAGCTTAGGGTCCCGGGGGCTGTTTTTT
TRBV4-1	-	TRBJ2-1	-	CASSQPSSVIEQFF	TGCGCCAGCAGCCAACCCTCTAGCGTTATTGAGCAGTTCTTC
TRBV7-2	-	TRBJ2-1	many	CASSLAGMVMGRLLYNEQFF	TGTGCCAGCAGCTTAGCGGGAATGGTGATGGGACGCCTACTCTACAATGAGCAGTTCTTC
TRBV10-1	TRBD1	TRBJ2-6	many	CASRPGTAFSGANVLTF	TGCGCCAGCAGACCCGGGACAGCCTTTTCTGGGGCCAACGTCCTGACTTTC
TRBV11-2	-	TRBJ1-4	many	CASSSSFF	TGTGCCAGCAGCTCCTCCTTTTTT
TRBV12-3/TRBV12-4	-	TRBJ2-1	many	CASSFGAGGSYNEQFF	TGTGCCAGCAGTTTTGGGGCTGGAGGGTCCTACAATGAGCAGTTCTTC
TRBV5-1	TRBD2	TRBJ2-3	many	CASSLGAGVDTQYF	TGCGCCAGCAGCTTAGGAGCGGGAGTGGATACGCAGTATTTT
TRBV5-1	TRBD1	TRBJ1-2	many	CASSPGTGGSNYGYTF	TGCGCCAGCAGCCCGGGGACAGGGGGCTCTAACTATGGCTACACCTTC
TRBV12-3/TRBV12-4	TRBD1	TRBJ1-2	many	CASSLTGVNYGYTF	TGTGCCAGCAGTTTAACAGGGGTTAACTATGGCTACACCTTC
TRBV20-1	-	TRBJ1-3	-	CSARLTAGNTIYF	TGCAGTGCTAGGCTGACCGCTGGAAACACCATATATTTT
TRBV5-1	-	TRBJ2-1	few	CASSSLLNNEQFF	TGCGCCAGCAGCTCGCTATTGAACAATGAGCAGTTCTTC
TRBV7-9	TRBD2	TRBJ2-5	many	CASSLGTSGRKETQYF	TGTGCCAGCAGCTTAGGGACTAGCGGGAGGAAGGAGACCCAGTACTTC
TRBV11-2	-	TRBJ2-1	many	CASSFPGNYNEQFF	TGTGCCAGCAGCTTTCCCGGGAACTACAATGAGCAGTTCTTC
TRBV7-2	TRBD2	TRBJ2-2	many	CASSPRTSGSFTGELFF	TGTGCCAGCAGCCCCCGGACTAGCGGGAGTTTTACCGGGGAGCTGTTTTTT
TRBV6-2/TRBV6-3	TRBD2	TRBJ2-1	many	CASVAAGGWEQFF	TGTGCCAGCGTTGCAGCGGGAGGGTGGGAGCAGTTCTTC
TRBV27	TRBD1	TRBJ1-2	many	CASSGPATGGLYGYTF	TGTGCCAGCAGTGGACCAGCCACAGGGGGCCTGTATGGCTACACCTTC
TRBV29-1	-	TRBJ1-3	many	CSVDSQGSGNTIYF	TGCAGCGTTGATTCCCAGGGCTCTGGAAACACCATATATTTT
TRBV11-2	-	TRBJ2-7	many	CASSLPLHYEQYF	TGTGCCAGCAGCTTACCGTTACACTACGAGCAGTACTTC
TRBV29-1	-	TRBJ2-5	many	CSVETAETQYF	TGCAGCGTTGAGACCGCAGAGACCCAGTACTTC
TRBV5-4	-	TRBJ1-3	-	CASSLGAGGNTIYF	TGTGCCAGCAGCTTGGGGGCCGGCGGAAACACCATATATTTT
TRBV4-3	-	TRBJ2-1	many	CASSSELRGRDEQFF	TGCGCCAGCAGCTCCGAACTCAGGGGGAGGGATGAGCAGTTCTTC
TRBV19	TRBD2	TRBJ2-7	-	CASSILAGAYEQYF	TGTGCCAGTAGTATATTGGCGGGAGCCTACGAGCAGTACTTC
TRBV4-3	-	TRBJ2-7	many	CASSQGRFGYEQYF	TGCGCCAGCAGCCAAGGACGATTTGGCTACGAGCAGTACTTC
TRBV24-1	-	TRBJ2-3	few	CATSDPLAAALDTQYF	TGTGCCACCAGTGATCCCTTGGCTGCGGCACTCGATACGCAGTATTTT
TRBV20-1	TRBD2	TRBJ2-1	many	CSARGPEREGREQFF	TGCAGTGCTAGGGGGCCTGAGCGGGAGGGCCGCGAGCAGTTCTTC
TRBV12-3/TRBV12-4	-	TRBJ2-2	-	CASTSSPSGELFF	TGTGCCAGCACCTCGAGCCCTTCCGGGGAGCTGTTTTTT
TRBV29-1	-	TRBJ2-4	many	CSVVGNKNIQYF	TGCAGCGTTGTCGGGAACAAAAACATTCAGTACTTC
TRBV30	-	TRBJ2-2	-	CAWSTRGNTGELFF	TGTGCCTGGAGTACGAGGGGGAACACCGGGGAGCTGTTTTTT
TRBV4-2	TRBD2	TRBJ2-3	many	CASTGLAGTDTQYF	TGTGCCAGCACGGGACTAGCGGGCACAGATACGCAGTATTTT
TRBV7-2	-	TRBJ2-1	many	CASSSGEGGYNEQFF	TGTGCCAGCAGCTCGGGGGAGGGGGGCTACAATGAGCAGTTCTTC
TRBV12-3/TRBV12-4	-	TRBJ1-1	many	CASSLAGHANTEAFF	TGTGCCAGCAGTTTAGCGGGACACGCGAACACTGAAGCTTTCTTT
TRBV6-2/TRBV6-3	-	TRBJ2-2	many	CASSYDRANTGELFF	TGTGCCAGCAGTTACGACAGAGCGAACACCGGGGAGCTGTTTTTT
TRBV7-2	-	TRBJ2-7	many	CASSPPRGGRVSYEQYF	TGTGCCAGCAGCCCCCCTCGAGGCGGCAGGGTCTCCTACGAGCAGTACTTC
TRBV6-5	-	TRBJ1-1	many	CASSWEMNTEAFF	TGTGCCAGCAGTTGGGAAATGAACACTGAAGCTTTCTTT
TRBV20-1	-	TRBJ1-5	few	CSGSTRDSLESNQPQHF	TGCAGTGGCAGCACCAGAGACAGTTTGGAAAGCAATCAGCCCCAGCATTTT
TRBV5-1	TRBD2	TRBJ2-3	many	CASSLMGLRGLDTDTQYF	TGCGCCAGCAGCTTGATGGGGTTGAGGGGACTAGACACAGATACGCAGTATTTT
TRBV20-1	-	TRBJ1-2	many	CSASYGYTF	TGCAGTGCATCCTATGGCTACACCTTC
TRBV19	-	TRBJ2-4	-	CASRTGTRGKNIQYF	TGTGCCAGTAGGACCGGGACAAGGGGCAAAAACATTCAGTACTTC
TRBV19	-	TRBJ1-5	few	CASSIYGNQPQHF	TGTGCCAGTAGTATCTATGGGAATCAGCCCCAGCATTTT
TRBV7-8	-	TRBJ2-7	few	CASSLGMGPPWGEQYF	TGTGCCAGCAGCTTAGGGATGGGGCCCCCCTGGGGCGAGCAGTACTTC
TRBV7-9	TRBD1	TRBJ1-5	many	CASGTGASSNQPQHF	TGTGCCAGCGGAACAGGGGCCTCGAGCAATCAGCCCCAGCATTTT
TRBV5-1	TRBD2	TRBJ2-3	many	CASSLGLVSDTQYF	TGCGCCAGCAGCCTCGGACTAGTATCTGATACGCAGTATTTT
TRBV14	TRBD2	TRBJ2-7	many	CASSRTSGRLYEQYF	TGTGCCAGCAGCCGAACTAGCGGGAGATTGTACGAGCAGTACTTC
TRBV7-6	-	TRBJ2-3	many	CASSSTMGAGDTQYF	TGTGCCAGCAGCTCCACTATGGGGGCGGGAGATACGCAGTATTTT
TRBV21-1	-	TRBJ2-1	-	CASSNRRERHNEQFF	TGTGCCAGCAGCAACCGGCGGGAGCGACACAATGAGCAGTTCTTC